A single sample is the source of the 2 T cell receptor beta chains below, sequenced in a study of shared clonotypes between healthy human individuals. Libraries were prepared by immunoSEQ multiplex PCR; TCRdb keeps only in-frame clonotypes and omits some of them. This sample has roughly 2.6 million clones, with just over 90% found just once. Sequenced: naive CD4+ T cells sorted from blood. Subset in this sample: CD45RA+ positively selected. All receptors derive from a man aged 18 to 29 in good health.

The J gene is TRBJ2-1, the V gene TRBV5-1; D is perhaps TRBD1 or TRBD2 (5 bases each). The ends were cut back, 4 bases at V and 4 bases at J, with 15 bases in the middle. CDR3 length: 15 amino acids. From germline, CDR1 is SGHRS and CDR2 YFSETQ. The DNA of the CDR3 is TGCGCCAGCAGCCCATCCGGGTGGGGGTACAATGAGCAGTTCTTC. This gives the protein CASSPSGWGYNEQFF.

The chain joins TRBV6-1 to TRBJ1-6; tentative D call: TRBD1 (5 bases). Germline V gene sequence: CDR1 MNHNS, CDR2 SASEGT. The CDR3 loop spans 13 amino acids. V lost 2 bases and J lost 13, with 12 bases in between. In DNA form, the CDR3 reads TGTGCCAGCAGTGAAATATTGGCAGGGCCCCTCCACTTT. The encoded protein is CASSEILAGPLHF.